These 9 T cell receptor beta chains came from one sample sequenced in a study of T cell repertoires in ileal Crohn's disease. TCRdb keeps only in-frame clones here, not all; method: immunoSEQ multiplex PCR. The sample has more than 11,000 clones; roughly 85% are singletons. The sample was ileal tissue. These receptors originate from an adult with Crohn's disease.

The CDR3 DNA follows: TGTGCCAGCAGCGTGACGGGACTAGCGGGAGAAGAGACCCAGTACTTC. Protein sequence: CASSVTGLAGEETQYF. This sequence joins TRBV7-7 and TRBJ2-5; 14 bases align to TRBD2. After removal of 5 bases from V and 3 bases from J, the junction contained 5 bases not matched to a gene. From germline, CDR1 is SSHAT and CDR2 FNYEAQ (reference sequence). The CDR3 sequence is 16 residues long.

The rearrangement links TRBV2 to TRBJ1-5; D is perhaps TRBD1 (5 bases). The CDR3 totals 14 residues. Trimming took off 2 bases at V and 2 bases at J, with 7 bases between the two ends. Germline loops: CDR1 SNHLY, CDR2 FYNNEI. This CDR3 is CASSELQGNQPQHF. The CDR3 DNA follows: TGTGCCAGCAGTGAACTACAGGGCAATCAGCCCCAGCATTTT.

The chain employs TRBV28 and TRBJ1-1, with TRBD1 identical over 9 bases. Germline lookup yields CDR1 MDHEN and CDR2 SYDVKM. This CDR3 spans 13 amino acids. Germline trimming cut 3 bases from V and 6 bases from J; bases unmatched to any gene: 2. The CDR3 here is CASSLGQGSEAFF. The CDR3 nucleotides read TGTGCCAGCAGTTTGGGACAGGGCTCTGAAGCTTTCTTT.

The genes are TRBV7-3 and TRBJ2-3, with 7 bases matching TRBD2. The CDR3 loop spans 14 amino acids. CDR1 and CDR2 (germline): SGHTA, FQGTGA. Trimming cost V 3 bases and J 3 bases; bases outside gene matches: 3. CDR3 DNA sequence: TGTGCCAGCAGCTTCCAAGCGGGAACAGATACGCAGTATTTT. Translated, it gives CASSFQAGTDTQYF.

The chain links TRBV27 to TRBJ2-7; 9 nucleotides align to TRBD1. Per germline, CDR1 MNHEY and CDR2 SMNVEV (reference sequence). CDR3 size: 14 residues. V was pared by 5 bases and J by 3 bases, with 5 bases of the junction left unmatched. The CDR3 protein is CASSPQTGGYEQYF. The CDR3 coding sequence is TGTGCCAGCAGTCCACAGACAGGGGGCTACGAGCAGTACTTC.

The DNA of the CDR3 is TGTGCCAGCAGCACTTCTAGCGGGAGTATCCATGAGCAGTTCTTC. It encodes CASSTSSGSIHEQFF. The chain uses TRBV7-2 and TRBJ2-1, with 10 bases aligning to TRBD2. With V trimmed by 5 bases and J by 8 bases, 9 bases remained unmatched. This CDR3 is built from 15 residues. Germline V gene lookup returns CDR1 SGHTA and CDR2 FQGNSA.

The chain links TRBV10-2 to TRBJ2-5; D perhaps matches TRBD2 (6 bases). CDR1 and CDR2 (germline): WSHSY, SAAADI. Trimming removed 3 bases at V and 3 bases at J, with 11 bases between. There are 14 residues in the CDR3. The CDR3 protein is CASSDPGLKETQYF. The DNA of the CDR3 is TGCGCCAGCAGTGATCCGGGACTTAAAGAGACCCAGTACTTC.

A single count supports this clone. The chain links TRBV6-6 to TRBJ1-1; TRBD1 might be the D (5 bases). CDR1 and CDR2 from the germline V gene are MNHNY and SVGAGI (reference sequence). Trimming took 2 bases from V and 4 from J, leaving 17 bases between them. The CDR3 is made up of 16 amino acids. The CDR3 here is CASSYARRPTGTEAFF. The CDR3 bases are TGTGCCAGCAGTTACGCCCGCAGGCCCACAGGCACTGAAGCTTTCTTT.

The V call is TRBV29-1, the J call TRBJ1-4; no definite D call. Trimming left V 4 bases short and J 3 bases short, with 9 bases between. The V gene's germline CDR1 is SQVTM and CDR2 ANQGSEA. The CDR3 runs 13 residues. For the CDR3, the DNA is TGCAGCGTTGGTGGGCCGTCTAATGAAAAACTGTTTTTT. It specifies CSVGGPSNEKLFF.